This T cell receptor beta chain derives from a study of human T cells and chemical hapten exposure (dated by TCRdb to 2020 to 2023). General notes on the study: For sensitization, 2% DPC in acetone was applied to a roughly 2 cm by roughly 2 cm area of upper inner arm skin. Patch testing was done on the upper back using Finn chambers containing 0.01% DPC, and results were scored after 6 days according to International Contact Dermatitis Research Group standards. The libraries were sequenced as a pool, and the TCR yield per sample differed mostly because of small variations in library volumes within the pool. This study followed changes in the peripheral blood TCR repertoire in vivo during primary and secondary sensitization of alopecia patients to the hapten diphenylcyclopropenone (DPC). The patient cohort, mostly female, included alopecia areata with under or over 50% scalp involvement, alopecia totalis and alopecia universalis. Blood samples were taken from patients before sensitization (week 0) and at 2, 6 and about 24 weeks after DPC sensitization. Each blood RNA sample was used to sequence both TCR alpha and TCR beta chains. Approximately 28 alopecia patients gave blood for TCR sequencing at one to four time points (pre-sensitization, 2, 6 and 24 weeks). Throughout the approximately 23-week study period, patients were also given weekly therapeutic DPC doses on the scalp. General study outcomes and caveats: DPC sensitization did not change the number of TCRs with a frequency above 1 in 1000, and there was no evidence of changes in global repertoire structure. A positive correlation was found between the number of PT1 expanded TCRs and patch test score, with significance reached at thresholds 8, 16 and 32 but not 4. After repeated subsampling, the strength of the expansion versus patch-test correlation and the threshold at which it became significant changed. Compared with pre-sensitization or healthy control sets, expanded TCRs formed significantly more large CDR3 similarity clusters, which is consistent with antigen-driven responses. Alopecia, a presumed autoimmune disease, was present in all patients, so the immune response of the patients might differ from that of healthy individuals.

What the time point label conveys for this sample: patch test 1, 2 weeks after DPC sensitization. The treatment or condition label on this specimen signifies: therapeutic diphenylcyclopropenone sensitization with weekly scalp DPC. Total RNA was isolated from unfractionated whole blood collected in Tempus Blood RNA tubes. Blood at each patch-test visit was drawn before the patch test was applied. Patients were eligible if aged 18 to 70, diagnosed with alopecia and judged suitable for DPC therapy, and pregnant patients were excluded. As for this clonotype: No cognate antigen has been identified for it. No quality values exist for individual bases; no much larger clone is one base distant.

CDR1 and CDR2, looked up from the germline V gene, are SGDLS and YYNGEE. V has 4 bases trimmed and J has 2 bases trimmed; junction bases matching no gene number 7. The CDR3 measures 15 amino acids from cysteine to phenylalanine. This entry keeps only the CDR3 DNA: 45 bases, framed from base 1. Library generation was performed with RACE. The instrument given in TCRdb is NextSeq 500. Library preparation attached unique molecular identifiers to individual cDNA molecules for quantitative, reproducible TCR counting. The original pipeline was this. The median number of TCRs per sample was around 100,000, ranging from roughly 20,000 to 700,000. The Decombinator software suite was used to annotate V, J and CDR3 in the TCR reads. Every sample was subsampled to the same number of TCRs (28,000) for the PS versus PT1 abundance plots. TCRs were defined as expanded if absent before sensitization and observed at least eight times at the 2-week time point. Clones were called with MiXCR by TCRdb after fastp trimmed the public reads at Q25, and only in-frame beta chains were retained. When rows share a CDR3 protein, they turn into one entry using the most common DNA and genes. TCRdb's processing, not the authors', yielded these V and J calls. This sample holds over 50,000 distinct CDR3 sequences; 8% to 13% were observed only once. The ten largest clones take up 1.8% of the sample.

The starting material was whole blood, obtained in connection with sensitization to the hapten diphenylcyclopropenone (DPC). The rearrangement combines TRBV9 with TRBJ2-3, with 7 bases matching TRBD1. The TCR was taken from a woman in her 40s with alopecia areata. Some clones in this sample may be carry-over from other donors' samples. The DNA is as follows: TGTGCCAGCAGCATACGGACAGGAGACACAGATACGCAGTATTTT. The encoded protein is CASSIRTGDTDTQYF.